Following are 7 T cell receptor beta chains from one sample sequenced in a study of blood T cells in healthy people across ages. The authors ran a second PCR of 7 to 11 cycles using a sample-barcoded 5' primer and a J-beta primer mix. TCRdb fed the 5' RACE reads into MiXCR, producing one record per CDR3 protein. The sample lists 700,000 or so distinct CDR3 sequences; around 38% were seen once. The sequenced sample consisted of blood. The source of these receptors is a man older than 75 in good health.

V is TRBV6-6 and J is TRBJ2-7; D is perhaps TRBD1 (6 bases). CDR3 length: 11 amino acids. The germline CDR1 and CDR2 sequences are MNHNY and SVGAGI (reference sequence). V lost 11 bases and J 1 base, leaving 9 bases between the germline ends. Here the CDR3 DNA reads TGTGCCGCAGGACAGTCCTACGAGCAGTACTTC. As protein: CAAGQSYEQYF.

This clonotype was found a few times. The chain couples TRBV20-1 to TRBJ2-1, with D perhaps given as TRBD1 or TRBD2 (7 bases each). CDR1 DFQATT and CDR2 SNEGSKA come from the germline V gene (reference sequence). V lost 5 bases, J lost 4 bases, and 15 bases lay in between. The CDR3 is 14 amino acids. The CDR3 loop is CSAFPQGGYNEQFF. The CDR3 DNA reads TGCAGTGCTTTCCCCCAGGGGGGGTACAATGAGCAGTTCTTC.

This clonotype was detected only a few times. The genes are TRBV6-2 or TRBV6-3 and TRBJ2-1; TRBD2 matches at 7 bases. The ends lost 1 base at V and 9 bases at J; junction bases unmatched: 9. The CDR3 is 15 residues long. Looked up from germline, CDR1 is MNHEY and CDR2 is SVGEGT. The CDR3 DNA reads as TGTGCCAGCAGTTACTTGGCGGGAGTGAAGGGTGAGCAGTTCTTC. Protein sequence: CASSYLAGVKGEQFF.

This clonotype was seen ten or more times. The chain links TRBV5-1 to TRBJ2-3, with a weak D call TRBD1 (5 bases). V lost 2 bases to trimming and J lost 2 bases, with 6 bases between them. The CDR3 is 13 amino acids. Germline V gene data show CDR1 as SGHRS and CDR2 as YFSETQ. The CDR3 sequence: CASSLGDTDTQYF. In DNA, the CDR3 is TGCGCCAGCAGCTTAGGGGACACAGATACGCAGTATTTT.

This clonotype was observed a handful of times. The chain employs TRBV30 and TRBJ1-1; TRBD1 matches at 9 bases. The germline CDR1 and CDR2 sequences are GTSNPN and SVGIG (reference sequence). J was trimmed by 7 bases and V by 0 bases; bases with no gene match: 9. CDR3 size: 15 residues. The CDR3 protein is CAWSVLRTGVFEAFF. In DNA, the CDR3 is TGTGCCTGGAGTGTACTTAGGACAGGGGTTTTTGAAGCTTTCTTT.

Points on this clonotype: It may be a read error: a sequence one base away is much more abundant. The rearrangement joins TRBV29-1 to TRBJ2-1; D not resolved. CDR3 size: 19 residues. V lost 4 bases and J lost 0, with 25 bases in between. The germline CDR1 and CDR2 sequences are SQVTM and ANQGSEA. The CDR3: CSVGDSSSSYLSSYNEQFF. CDR3 nucleotide sequence: TGCAGCGTTGGAGATTCCTCCAGCAGTTACCTCAGCTCCTACAATGAGCAGTTCTTC.

The chain employs TRBV11-1 and TRBJ2-5, with 9 positions matching TRBD1. After removal of 6 bases from V and 2 bases from J, the junction contained 10 bases not matched to a gene. The CDR3 is 16 amino acids. From germline, CDR1 is SGHAT and CDR2 FQDESV (reference sequence). Written as DNA, the CDR3 is TGTGCCAGCAGGTTTACCGGGACAGGGTTGCAAGAGACCCAGTACTTC. Translation gives CASRFTGTGLQETQYF. The full variable domain, with the rest looked up from reference TRBV11-1 and TRBJ2-5, is EAEVAQSPRYKITEKSQAVAFWCDPISGHATLYWYRQILGQGPELLVQFQDESVVDDSQLPKDRFSAERLKGVDSTLKIQPAELGDSAMYLCASRFTGTGLQETQYFGPGTRLLVL.